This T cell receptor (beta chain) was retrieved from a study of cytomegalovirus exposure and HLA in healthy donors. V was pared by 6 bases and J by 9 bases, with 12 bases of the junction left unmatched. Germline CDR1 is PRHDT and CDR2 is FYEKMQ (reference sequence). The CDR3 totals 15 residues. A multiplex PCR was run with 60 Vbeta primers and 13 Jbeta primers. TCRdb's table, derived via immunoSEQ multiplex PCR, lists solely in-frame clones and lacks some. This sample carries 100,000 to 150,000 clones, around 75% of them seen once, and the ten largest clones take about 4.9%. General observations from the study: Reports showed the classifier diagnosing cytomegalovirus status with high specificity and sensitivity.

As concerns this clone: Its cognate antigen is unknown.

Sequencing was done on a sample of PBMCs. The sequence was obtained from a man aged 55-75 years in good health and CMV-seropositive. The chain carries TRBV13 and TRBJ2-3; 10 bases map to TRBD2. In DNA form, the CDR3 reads TGTGCCAGCAGTCGTACAGCGGGGGGGTTTAAAACGCAGTATTTT. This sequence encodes CASSRTAGGFKTQYF.